What follows are 30 T cell receptor beta chains derived from one specimen sequenced in a study of OX40 agonist ivuxolimab in advanced cancers. Sequencing used immunoSEQ multiplex PCR; TCRdb keeps in-frame clones, though not all of them. The repertoire holds about 47,000 clones, with around four fifths as singletons. Sequencing was performed on CD4+ or CD8+ T cells sorted from blood, taken in a trial of the OX40 agonist ivuxolimab. The receptor set was obtained from an adult with an advanced solid tumor such as melanoma, head and neck, liver or kidney cancer.

The chain has TRBV19 and TRBJ2-1; D uncertain. The length of the CDR3 is 16 residues. Per the germline V gene, CDR1 is LNHDA and CDR2 is SQIVND (reference sequence). V lost 10 bases to trimming and J lost 0 bases, with 19 bases between them. The CDR3 sequence: CATALYGGGSYNEQFF. Written as DNA, the CDR3 is TGTGCCACCGCACTATATGGCGGCGGCTCCTACAATGAGCAGTTCTTC.

The chain employs TRBV6-5 and TRBJ1-5, with D tentatively TRBD1 (6 bases). V dropped 2 bases and J dropped 5 bases, with 13 bases sitting between them. The CDR3 runs to 15 residues. In germline, CDR1 is MNHEY, CDR2 SVGAGI. As DNA, the CDR3 is TGTGCCAGCAGTTACGTACAGGGAACCGATCAGCCCCAGCATTTT. It encodes CASSYVQGTDQPQHF.

CDR3 nucleotide sequence: TGTGCCAGCACCCTAGGGGAGCGGCCCCTCACAGATACGCAGTATTTT. Encoded protein: CASTLGERPLTDTQYF. The chain combines TRBV6-6 with TRBJ2-3, with D perhaps matching TRBD1 or TRBD2 (5 bases each). This CDR3 has 16 residues. From germline, CDR1 is MNHNY and CDR2 SVGAGI (reference sequence). V dropped 7 bases and J dropped 2 bases, with 19 bases sitting between them.

CDR3 loop: CASSLLASGSSGTQYF. CDR3 DNA sequence: TGTGCCAGCAGCTTATTGGCTAGCGGGAGTTCTGGTACGCAGTATTTT. V usage is TRBV11-3 and J usage is TRBJ2-3, with 10 bases aligning to TRBD2. Germline CDR1 and CDR2: SGHNT and YENEEA. V lost 2 bases to trimming and J lost 8 bases; unmatched junction nucleotides: 10. The CDR3 runs to 16 residues.

Relative to its sample, this clone is medium-sized. The chain employs TRBV7-9 and TRBJ1-4; D unresolved. This CDR3 is 13 amino acids long. The V end lost 7 bases, the J end lost 4 bases, and 10 bases lay between the germline ends. Germline V gene sequence: CDR1 SEHNR, CDR2 FQNEAQ (reference sequence). The CDR3 nucleotides read TGTGCCAGCACCGAGGGCGGTAATGAAAAACTGTTTTTT. Residues: CASTEGGNEKLFF.

This sequence joins TRBV4-3 and TRBJ2-7; 9 nucleotides line up with TRBD1. After removal of 5 bases from V and 4 bases from J, the junction contained 6 bases not matched to a gene. Germline CDR1 reads LGHNA; CDR2 reads YSLEER. This CDR3 contains 14 residues. The CDR3 region has the DNA TGCGCCAGCAGCGAAGGACAGGGGAGATACGAGCAGTACTTC. The encoded protein is CASSEGQGRYEQYF.

The chain links TRBV11-3 to TRBJ1-1; tentatively, D is TRBD1 (5 bases). V was clipped by 5 bases and J by 5 bases, with 12 bases between them. The CDR3 has 13 residues. The germline CDR1 and CDR2 sequences are SGHNT and YENEEA. The CDR3 sequence is CASSLAGGTEAFF. The DNA for the CDR3 is TGTGCCAGCAGCCTAGCCGGGGGGACTGAAGCTTTCTTT.

The gene calls are TRBV15 and TRBJ2-3; no reliable D call. The CDR3 spans 13 residues. Germline CDR1 LNHNV, CDR2 YYDKDF (reference sequence). With 0 bases removed from V and 1 base from J, the gap between germline ends came to 2 bases. The CDR3 loop reads CATSRDRTDTQYF. CDR3 in DNA: TGTGCCACCAGCAGAGACCGCACAGATACGCAGTATTTT.

This sequence joins TRBV13 and TRBJ1-1; tentative D call: TRBD1 (6 bases). V lost 5 bases and J lost 0, with 10 bases in between. Looked up from germline, CDR1 is PRHDT and CDR2 is FYEKMQ (reference sequence). CDR3 size: 14 residues. CDR3 protein: CASSLQGMNTEAFF. CDR3 sequence (DNA): TGTGCCAGCAGCCTACAGGGTATGAACACTGAAGCTTTCTTT.

The genes are TRBV5-5 and TRBJ1-2; D is unresolved. The CDR3 is 13 residues long. Germline V gives CDR1 SGHKS, CDR2 YYEKEE (reference sequence). V was clipped by 4 bases and J by 2 bases, with 9 bases between them. The CDR3 nucleotides are TGTGCCAGCAGCCCCCTTGAGAACTATGGCTACACCTTC. Its protein product is CASSPLENYGYTF.

This clone has only one observation. The rearrangement uses TRBV28 and TRBJ2-7; 11 bases are a match to TRBD1. Germline CDR1 reads MDHEN; CDR2 reads SYDVKM. The CDR3 is 17 amino acids. J gave up 1 base and V 5 bases, and 10 bases lay outside the gene matches. CDR3 sequence reads: CASSPGTGGLRSYEQYF. The CDR3, as DNA: TGTGCCAGCAGTCCCGGGACAGGGGGACTCCGTTCCTACGAGCAGTACTTC.

Concerning this clone itself: A much larger clone lies one base from this, so it may be a read error. The same CDR3 also results from other DNA sequences found in this sample. The J gene is TRBJ1-3, the V gene TRBV13, with D possibly matching TRBD1 (5 bases). The germline V and J ends were trimmed by 4 bases and 4 bases, with 20 bases remaining between them. The CDR3 covers 17 residues. The V gene's germline CDR1 is PRHDT and CDR2 FYEKMQ (reference sequence). The CDR3 nucleotides read TGTGCCAGCAGCTCTGGAACAGGCTTAGCTGGAGGAAACACCATATATTTT. This sequence encodes CASSSGTGLAGGNTIYF.

This chain connects TRBV13 to TRBJ1-1, with D possibly TRBD1 on 5 matching bases. Germline loops: CDR1 PRHDT, CDR2 FYEKMQ (reference sequence). The CDR3 spans 15 residues. Trimming cost V 7 bases and J 4 bases, with 19 bases left between them. The CDR3 DNA is TGTGCCAGCACTCTAAGTGGGTTGGGGGTCACTGAAGCTTTCTTT. It is translated as CASTLSGLGVTEAFF.

The CDR3 sequence: CASSYGTARETQYF. The DNA for the CDR3 is TGTGCCAGCAGTTACGGGACGGCCAGGGAGACCCAGTACTTC. V usage is TRBV6-6 and J usage is TRBJ2-5; perhaps D is TRBD1 or TRBD2 (5 bases each). V was pared by 2 bases and J by 5 bases, with 12 bases between. CDR3 length equals 14 residues. The V gene's germline CDR1 is MNHNY and CDR2 SVGAGI (reference sequence).

This rearrangement joins TRBV5-1 to TRBJ2-2; perhaps D is TRBD1 or TRBD2 (6 bases each). The V gene's germline CDR1 is SGHRS and CDR2 YFSETQ. The CDR3 extends over 21 amino acids. Trimming took off 0 bases at V and 6 bases at J, with 30 bases between the two ends. The CDR3 region is CASSLAHNSRTLRGDAGELFF. As DNA, the CDR3 is TGCGCCAGCAGCTTGGCCCACAACTCGAGGACACTAAGGGGGGACGCCGGGGAGCTGTTTTTT.

This clone was observed a handful of times. This chain joins TRBV5-1 and TRBJ2-7; 11 nucleotides align to TRBD1. The V gene's germline CDR1 is SGHRS and CDR2 YFSETQ. J lost 7 bases, V lost 7 bases, and 13 bases had no gene match. The length of the CDR3 is 15 residues. CDR3: CASGDPGQGAWEQYF. The CDR3 region has the DNA TGCGCCAGCGGGGATCCCGGACAGGGGGCGTGGGAGCAGTACTTC.

This rearrangement joins TRBV6-5 to TRBJ2-7; 7 bases align to TRBD1. CDR3 length equals 15 residues. V lost 2 bases, J lost 6 bases, and 10 bases stayed unmatched. Germline V gives CDR1 MNHEY, CDR2 SVGAGI. This CDR3 is CASSYGTVDLSEQYF. The CDR3 DNA follows: TGTGCCAGCAGTTACGGGACAGTCGATTTGTCCGAGCAGTACTTC.

This chain links TRBV7-3 with TRBJ2-6, with D possibly matching TRBD1 (6 bases). Trimming pared 0 bases from V and 2 bases from J, leaving 8 bases between. Germline assignment: CDR1 SGHTA and CDR2 FQGTGA. The CDR3 consists of 16 residues. The CDR3 loop is CASSLTSGAGANVLTF. In DNA, the CDR3 is TGTGCCAGCAGCTTAACCTCAGGGGCTGGGGCCAACGTCCTGACTTTC.

The rearrangement links TRBV27 to TRBJ2-7; D gene unclear. V was shortened by 3 bases and J by 5 bases, with 11 bases between the two germline ends. The CDR3 runs 13 residues. Germline-derived CDR1 and CDR2 are MNHEY and SMNVEV (reference sequence). The CDR3 here is CASSFLSAHEQYF. For the CDR3, the DNA is TGTGCCAGCAGTTTCCTCTCCGCGCACGAGCAGTACTTC.

This chain connects TRBV4-3 to TRBJ1-1; D might be TRBD1 (5 bases). The CDR3 contains 15 residues. The V gene's germline CDR1 is LGHNA and CDR2 YSLEER. V lost 0 bases and J lost 2, with 10 bases in between. The CDR3 nucleotides read TGCGCCAGCAGCCAAGATACGGGGGGAAACACTGAAGCTTTCTTT. This sequence encodes CASSQDTGGNTEAFF.

This rearrangement joins TRBV6-5 to TRBJ2-2; no clear D gene. Germline V gene sequence: CDR1 MNHEY, CDR2 SVGAGI. The CDR3 loop spans 14 amino acids. V dropped 2 bases and J dropped 4 bases, with 8 bases sitting between them. The CDR3 DNA follows: TGTGCCAGCAGTTACCAAGAGCGCACCGGGGAGCTGTTTTTT. Amino acid sequence: CASSYQERTGELFF.

The chain combines TRBV5-1 with TRBJ2-5, with D perhaps matching TRBD1 or TRBD2 (5 bases each). The DNA end favors TRBJ2-7, so the J call may be wrong. Germline-derived CDR1 and CDR2 are SGHRS and YFSETQ. CDR3 length equals 16 residues. The CDR3 sequence is CASSDPRDENSYEQYF. Written as DNA, the CDR3 is TGCGCCAGCAGCGACCCCCGGGACGAAAACTCCTACGAGCAGTACTTC.

The rearrangement joins TRBV2 to TRBJ2-3, with 9 bases matching TRBD2. CDR3 length: 17 residues. V shed 7 bases and J 4 bases; nucleotides not matched to a gene: 15. Germline V lookup: CDR1 SNHLY, CDR2 FYNNEI. As DNA, the CDR3 is TGTGCCAGCATTAGTTTCATCGGTAGCGGGAGTGCAGATACGCAGTATTTT. Its protein is CASISFIGSGSADTQYF.

This clone was recorded only once. CDR3 region: CAWSLTENTEAFF. In nucleotides, the CDR3 is TGTGCCTGGAGTCTCACAGAGAACACTGAAGCTTTCTTT. The gene calls are TRBV30 and TRBJ1-1; no definite D call. V was clipped by 2 bases and J by 1 base, with 8 bases between them. From germline, CDR1 is GTSNPN and CDR2 SVGIG (reference sequence). This CDR3 is 13 amino acids long.

Relative to its sample, this clone is medium-sized. CDR3 residues: CASSVAGTGYEQYF. The CDR3 bases are TGTGCCAGCAGCGTAGCCGGGACCGGCTACGAGCAGTACTTC. The V and J genes are TRBV9 and TRBJ2-7; tentatively, D is TRBD1 or TRBD2 (5 bases each). The V end lost 0 bases, the J end lost 3 bases, and 10 bases lay between the germline ends. Germline V gene lookup returns CDR1 SGDLS and CDR2 YYNGEE. There are 14 residues in the CDR3.

This sequence joins TRBV27 and TRBJ2-7; 9 bases line up with TRBD1. The trim removed 5 bases at V and 7 bases at J, leaving 9 bases unmatched. Looked up from germline, CDR1 is MNHEY and CDR2 is SMNVEV (reference sequence). The CDR3 runs 14 residues. The CDR3 nucleotides are TGTGCCAGCAGTCTCAGGACAGGGGCATGGGAGCAGTACTTC. Protein product: CASSLRTGAWEQYF.

J is TRBJ2-1 and V is TRBV19; tentatively, D is TRBD1 or TRBD2 (5 bases each). Germline V gives CDR1 LNHDA, CDR2 SQIVND (reference sequence). There are 15 residues in the CDR3. Trimming stripped 6 bases from V and 3 bases from J, with 15 bases between. As DNA, the CDR3 is TGTGCCAGTAGGATCTCAGGGACCCTCTACAATGAGCAGTTCTTC. Its protein is CASRISGTLYNEQFF.

This clone was seen more than once but under ten times. This chain connects TRBV4-1 to TRBJ2-2, with 7 bases lining up with TRBD1. Per germline, CDR1 MGHRA and CDR2 YSYEKL. The trim removed 2 bases at V and 3 bases at J, leaving 6 bases unmatched. The CDR3 runs to 16 residues. The chain's CDR3 is CASSQRQGRDTGELFF. CDR3 DNA: TGCGCCAGCAGCCAAAGACAGGGTCGAGACACCGGGGAGCTGTTTTTT.

The gene calls are TRBV6-4 and TRBJ2-2; D unresolved. The V gene lost 2 bases and the J gene lost 6 bases, with 10 bases spanning the gap. Germline lookup yields CDR1 MRHNA and CDR2 SNTAGT. The CDR3 spans 14 residues. This CDR3 reads CASSDDASSGELFF. In DNA form, the CDR3 reads TGTGCCAGCAGTGACGATGCATCGTCCGGGGAGCTGTTTTTT.

The gene calls are TRBV14 and TRBJ1-2; 10 nucleotides line up with TRBD1. Unmatched junction bases numbered 9, after V lost 1 base and J lost 7 bases. From germline, CDR1 is SGHDN and CDR2 FVKESK. The CDR3 is 16 amino acids. CDR3 in amino acids: CASSQVTGGYLFGYTF. DNA for the CDR3: TGTGCCAGCAGCCAAGTGACAGGGGGCTACCTATTTGGCTACACCTTC.